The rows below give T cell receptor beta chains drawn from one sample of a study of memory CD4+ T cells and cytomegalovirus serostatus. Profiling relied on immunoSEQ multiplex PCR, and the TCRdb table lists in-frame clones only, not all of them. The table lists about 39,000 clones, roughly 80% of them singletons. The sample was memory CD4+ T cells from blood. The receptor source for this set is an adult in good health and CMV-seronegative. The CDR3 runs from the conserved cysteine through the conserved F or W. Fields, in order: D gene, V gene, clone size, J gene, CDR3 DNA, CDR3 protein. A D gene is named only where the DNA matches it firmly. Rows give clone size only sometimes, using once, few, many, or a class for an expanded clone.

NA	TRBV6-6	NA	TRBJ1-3	TGTGCCAGCAGTGGGGGAACGGACACCATATATTTT	CASSGGTDTIYF
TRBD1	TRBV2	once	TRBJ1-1	TGTGCCAGCAGTGAGCTAGGGGGTGGGACAGGGACTTTCTTT	CASSELGGGTGTFF
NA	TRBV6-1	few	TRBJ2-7	TGTGCCAGCAGTGAAGCGAGCCCTAGGAGTTCCTACGAGCAGTACTTC	CASSEASPRSSYEQYF
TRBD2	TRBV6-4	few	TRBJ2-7	TGTGCCAGCACTAGCGGCGCCTCCTACGAGCAGTACTTC	CASTSGASYEQYF
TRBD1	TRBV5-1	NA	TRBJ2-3	TGCGCCAGCAGCTTGGAACCGACAGGGATAGGGACAGATACGCAGTATTTT	CASSLEPTGIGTDTQYF
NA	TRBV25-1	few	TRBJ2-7	TGTGCCAGCAGTGAAGTGGGTTACGAGCAGTACTTC	CASSEVGYEQYF
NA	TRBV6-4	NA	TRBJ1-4	TGTGCCAGAAGGGACACTAATGAAAAACTGTTTTTT	CARRDTNEKLFF
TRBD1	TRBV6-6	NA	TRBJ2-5	TGTGCCAGCAGTCGAAAGCCGGGACAGGGGGAGACCCAGTACTTC	CASSRKPGQGETQYF
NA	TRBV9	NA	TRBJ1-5	TGTGCCAGCAGCGTAGCCGAGGGAAATCAGCCCCAGCATTTT	CASSVAEGNQPQHF
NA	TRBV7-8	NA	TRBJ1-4	TGTGCCAGCAGCTCCCCAAGGACTAATGAAAAACTGTTTTTT	CASSSPRTNEKLFF
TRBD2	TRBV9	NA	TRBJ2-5	TGTGCCAGCAGCGTATTAGCGGGGGGGCCCCTAGAGACCCAGTACTTC	CASSVLAGGPLETQYF
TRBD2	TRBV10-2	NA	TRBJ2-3	TGCGCCAGCCGAGACGGGACTAGCGGGGTTCGGGCATGGGATACGCAGTATTTT	CASRDGTSGVRAWDTQYF
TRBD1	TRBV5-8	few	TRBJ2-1	TGTGCCAGCAGCCGGACAGGGAGCTCCTACAATGAGCAGTTCTTC	CASSRTGSSYNEQFF
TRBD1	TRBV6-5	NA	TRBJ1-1	TGTGCCAGCAGCCGACAGGGTTACACTGAAGCTTTCTTT	CASSRQGYTEAFF
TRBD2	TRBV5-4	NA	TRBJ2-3	TGTGCCAGCAGCTTTTGGCGGGGGGCATCAGCAGATACGCAGTATTTT	CASSFWRGASADTQYF
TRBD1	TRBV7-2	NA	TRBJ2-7	TGTGCCAGCAGCTACAGGGGGCCTAGCTCCTACGAGCAGTACTTC	CASSYRGPSSYEQYF
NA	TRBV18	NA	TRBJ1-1	TGTGCCAGCTCACCATCGCAGGGAAATACTGAAGCTTTCTTT	CASSPSQGNTEAFF
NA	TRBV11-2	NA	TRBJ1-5	TGTGCCAGCAGCTTAGCCCCACAAAATCAGCCCCAGCATTTT	CASSLAPQNQPQHF
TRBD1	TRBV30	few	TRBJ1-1	TGTGCCTGGAGCCCCAGATCGGGGACAGGGGTTATCCTAACTGAAGCTTTCTTT	CAWSPRSGTGVILTEAFF
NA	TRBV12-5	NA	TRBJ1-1	TGTGCTAGTGGTTTGCCCTCCAAGAACACTGAAGCTTTCTTT	CASGLPSKNTEAFF
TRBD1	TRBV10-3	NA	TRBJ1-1	TGTGCCATCAGTCCGGGACAGGGGAGGGAAACTGAAGCTTTCTTT	CAISPGQGRETEAFF
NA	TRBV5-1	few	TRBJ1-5	TGCGCCAGCAGTGGGGGGGAGGCCCATCAGCCCCAGCATTTT	CASSGGEAHQPQHF
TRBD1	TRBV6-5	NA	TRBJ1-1	TGTGCCAGCAGTTCTTGGACAGGGGGCACTGAAGCTTTCTTT	CASSSWTGGTEAFF
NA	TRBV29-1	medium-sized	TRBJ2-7	TGCAGCGTGAGGGTCTCACCTGGTGGGGACGAGCAGTACTTC	CSVRVSPGGDEQYF
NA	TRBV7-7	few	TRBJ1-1	TGTGCTAGCAGCCCCCACCGGGCGGGGGAAGCTTTCTTT	CASSPHRAGEAFF
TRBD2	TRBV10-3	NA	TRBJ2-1	TGTGCCATCAGATTGGCTAGCGGGGACAATGAGCAGTTCTTC	CAIRLASGDNEQFF
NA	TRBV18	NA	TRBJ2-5	TGTGCCAGCTCACCCAGGGAAAAAGAGACCCAGTACTTC	CASSPREKETQYF
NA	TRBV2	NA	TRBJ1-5	TGTGCCAGCAGTCCGGACAGCTATAGCAATCAGCCCCAGCATTTT	CASSPDSYSNQPQHF
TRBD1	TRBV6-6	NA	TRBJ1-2	TGTGCCAGCAGTTACTCTTCGGGAGGGGGCCATGGCTACACCTTC	CASSYSSGGGHGYTF
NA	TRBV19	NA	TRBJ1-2	TGTGCCAGTATTGACCCCGGGGGTGACTATGGCTACACCTTC	CASIDPGGDYGYTF
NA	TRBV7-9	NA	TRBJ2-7	TGTGCCAGCAGCACTCTAGGCGCGGGACAGCTCTCCTACGAGCAGTACTTC	CASSTLGAGQLSYEQYF
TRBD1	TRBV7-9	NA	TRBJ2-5	TGTGCCAGCAGCCGGGACAGGGAAGAGACCCAGTACTTC	CASSRDREETQYF
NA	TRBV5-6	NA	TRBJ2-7	TGTGCCAGCAGCTCGCAAGGATTGTCCTACGAGCAGTACTTC	CASSSQGLSYEQYF
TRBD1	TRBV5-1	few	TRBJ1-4	TGCGCCAGCAGCTTGACAGGGGGAGGGGAGGAAAAACTGTTTTTT	CASSLTGGGEEKLFF
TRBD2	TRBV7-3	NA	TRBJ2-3	TGTGCCAGCAGCTCGGGACTAGATTCGTATACGCAGTATTTT	CASSSGLDSYTQYF